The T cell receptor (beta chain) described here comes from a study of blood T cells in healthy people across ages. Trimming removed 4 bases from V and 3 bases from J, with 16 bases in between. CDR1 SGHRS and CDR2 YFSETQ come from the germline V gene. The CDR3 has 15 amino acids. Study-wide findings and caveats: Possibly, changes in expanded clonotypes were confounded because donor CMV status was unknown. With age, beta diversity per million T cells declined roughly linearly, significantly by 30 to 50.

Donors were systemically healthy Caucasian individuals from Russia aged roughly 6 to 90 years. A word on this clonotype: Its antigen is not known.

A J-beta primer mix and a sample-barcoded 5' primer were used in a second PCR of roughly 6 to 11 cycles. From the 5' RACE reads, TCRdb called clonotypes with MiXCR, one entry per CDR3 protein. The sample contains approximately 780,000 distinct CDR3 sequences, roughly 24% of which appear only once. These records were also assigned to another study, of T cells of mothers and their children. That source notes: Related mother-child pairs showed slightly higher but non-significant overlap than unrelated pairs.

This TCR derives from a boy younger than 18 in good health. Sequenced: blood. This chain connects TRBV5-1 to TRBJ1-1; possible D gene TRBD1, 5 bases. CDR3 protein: CASSRVGQGDTEAFF. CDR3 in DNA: TGCGCCAGCAGCCGGGTTGGGCAGGGCGACACTGAAGCTTTCTTT.